This T cell receptor (beta chain) was sequenced during a study of shared clonotypes between healthy human individuals (TCRdb year 2020). General notes on the study: A few men and a couple of women, aged 18 to 49 years, made up the cohort. To estimate repertoire size and how much clonotypes are shared between individuals, the study performed deep sequencing of blood TCR repertoires from 4 to 6 healthy adults. Each donor's leukapheresis produced roughly between roughly 0.94 and 9.5 billion PBMCs. Per donor, three plates each were used for CD4 naive and CD4 memory, two for CD8 naive, and one for CD8 memory. Different laboratories and diverse techniques were used to prepare libraries and sequence TCR repertoires, to increase sequencing depth and limit assay-specific biases.

TCR CDR3 regions were amplified from genomic DNA by multiplex PCR using the deep immunoSEQ assay. Extracted genomic DNA from each cell subset was distributed evenly across all wells of several immunoSEQ 96-well plates, and each plate was treated as a replicate. For sorted subsets, each replicate PCR was loaded with 200 ng genomic DNA, equivalent to roughly 30,000 T cell genomes. Purified libraries were quantified with a Qubit 3.0 fluorometer, sized on a Bioanalyzer 2100, and re-quantified with the KAPA Library Quantification kit. A separate single-read 150-cycle Illumina NextSeq 550 flow cell was used to sequence each immunoSEQ 96-well plate. The original pipeline was this. Because only junctional sequences without quality scores were contained in the immunoSEQ output, filtering matching that applied to full-length reads could not be performed. To assign V/J genes and CDR3, sequences were annotated against IMGT germline references using PyIR, a Python wrapper for IgBLAST v1.9. Any read was removed if the V/J assignment was weak (E-value above 1e-6), the CDR3 was missing, or the read contained stop codons, out-of-frame junctions, or ambiguous translated residues. V3J clonotypes were defined by identical inferred V gene, J gene, and CDR3 amino acid sequence. To compute the percentage overlap between repertoires, the number of shared unique clonotypes was divided by the size of the smaller repertoire. Repertoire richness was assessed with RTK rarefaction, the Chao1 estimator, and Recon v2.1 estimates of unobserved clonotypes. For all TCRbeta clonotypes obtained by the gDNA method from a handful of donors, generation probabilities were computed with OLGA. This is the immuneACCESS table as TCRdb keeps it, with only in-frame sequences that have V and J called. A part of the clones is gone; compared with another copy, unresolved V genes explain less than half, and the rest is unexplained. The V and J calls and clone size were taken over from that table, and D and trimming were inferred from the DNA. In all, the sample holds approximately 840,000 clones, and 95% to 97% of those were seen once. The ten largest make up roughly 0.23% of the sample.

Remarks on this clone: Its antigen is unknown. The input lacks base qualities; no much larger clone sits a single base away.

For the CD8 naive samples, CD45RO-negative cells were positively selected for CCR7, yielding a CD45RA+CCR7+ population from which TemRA cells were excluded. Healthy HIV-negative adults with no recently reported acute infections or vaccinations were included as donors. All donors were Caucasian adults living in Nashville, Tennessee, USA. Blood was collected by leukapheresis, and PBMCs were isolated by Ficoll-Histopaque density gradient centrifugation and then cryopreserved in liquid nitrogen vapor phase. Analytical flow cytometry was used to check the purity and quantity of each magnetically sorted T cell population. Each sorted fraction had its genomic DNA isolated and then quantified by UV absorbance on a Nanodrop 2000c. The CDR1 and CDR2 encoded by the germline V gene are SGHDN and FVKESK. Including cysteine and phenylalanine, the CDR3 has 14 amino acids. The kept DNA is CDR3 alone, 42 bases in frame from the first base. Cut back by 1 base and 0 bases, the V and J ends lie 5 bases apart.

General study outcomes and caveats: Pairwise subsampling indicated that sequencing depth was expected to affect the degree of clonotype sharing among donors. Even with the large sequencing depth, rarefaction of the sorted-subset datasets indicated that sequencing was incomplete. Naive subsets generally had larger estimated clonotype richness than memory subsets. Because the study included only a small number of donors, the genetic and exposure-history diversity represented was limited. Compared with non-shared clonotypes, clonotypes shared by all four sorted-subset donors had higher generation probabilities. When a handful of donors were compared, the shared fraction of clonotypes was about 5% for naive CD4, approximately 3.3% for naive CD8, roughly 2.5% for memory CD4, and approximately 0.4% for memory CD8. Sampling was restricted to blood, and TCR repertoires in tissue are likely to differ from TCR repertoires in blood.

Sequencing used naive CD8+ T cells sorted from blood. The cell subset or site label corresponds to: CD45RA+CCR7+. The chain joins TRBV14 to TRBJ2-3, with no confident D gene call. This TCR was sampled from a man under 40 in good health. This receptor carries the CDR3 CASSQVGSTDTQYF. At the DNA level, the sequence is TGTGCCAGCAGCCAAGTTGGGAGCACAGATACGCAGTATTTT.